The present TCR beta chain was sequenced within a study of identical twins. Trimming removed 5 bases at V and 0 bases at J, with 9 bases between. Germline V gene data show CDR1 as SGHKS and CDR2 as YYEKEE (reference sequence). This CDR3 is 15 amino acids long. General observations from the study: Compared with unrelated sharing, twin-shared out-of-frame alpha sequences had more low-probability sequences. Model-predicted out-of-frame TCR alpha sharing fell below observed values in monozygotic twins. Clonotypes of the beta chain that were abundant in cord blood carried fewer insertions (memory repertoires showed none).

This clonotype was seen only a few times. Its antigen is unidentified. TCRdb analysed the 5' RACE reads with MiXCR anew, one entry per CDR3 protein. This sample has around 480,000 distinct CDR3 sequences, with approximately 15% found just once. The sample was also reused in another study, on yellow fever vaccine responses in identical twins.

The sequenced sample consisted of CD4+ T cells sorted from blood. The chain recombines TRBV5-5 with TRBJ1-6; maybe TRBD1 (5 bases). This clonotype was obtained from a woman between 18 and 29 years old in good health. The CDR3 here is CASRGVSSYNSPLHF. CDR3 bases: TGTGCCAGCAGGGGGGTGAGCTCCTATAATTCACCCCTCCACTTT.